This paragraph reports one TCR beta chain. The data were obtained in a study of technical replicates of blood from four donors. The data were produced by immunoSEQ multiplex PCR, yet TCRdb's version contains in-frame clones alone and is incomplete. The data hold approximately 78,000 clones, with roughly 92% observed a single time. CDR3 size: 15 residues. J was trimmed by 8 bases and V by 4 bases; bases with no gene match: 11. Looked up from germline, CDR1 is SQVTM and CDR2 is ANQGSEA. This chain links TRBV29-1 with TRBJ1-4; 9 bases are shared with TRBD1. This TCR came from a human donor in good health. Sequenced input: T cells isolated from PBMCs. The CDR3 loop reads CSVGGTGLVGEKLFF. The CDR3 DNA sequence: TGCAGCGTTGGAGGGACAGGGCTGGTTGGGGAAAAACTGTTTTTT.